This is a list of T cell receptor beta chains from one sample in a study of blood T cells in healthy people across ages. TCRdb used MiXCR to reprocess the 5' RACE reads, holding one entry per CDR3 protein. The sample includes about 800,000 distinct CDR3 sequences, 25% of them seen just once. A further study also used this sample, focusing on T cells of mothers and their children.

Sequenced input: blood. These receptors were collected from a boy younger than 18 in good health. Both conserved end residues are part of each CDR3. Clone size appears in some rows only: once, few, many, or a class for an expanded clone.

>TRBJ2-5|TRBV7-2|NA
CASSLAQTSQETQYF
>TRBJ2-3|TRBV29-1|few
CSAPGLAGDTQYF
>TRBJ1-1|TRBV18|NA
CASSPRGTDNTEAFF
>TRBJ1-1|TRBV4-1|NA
CASSQDSGGTTEAFF
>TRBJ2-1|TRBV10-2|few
CASSEGQGYNEQFF
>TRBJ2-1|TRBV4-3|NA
CASSQYPGTSGRNEQFF
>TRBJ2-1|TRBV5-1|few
CASRLTSGVHNEQFF
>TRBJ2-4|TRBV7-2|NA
CASSLDPSGAAGAKNIQYF
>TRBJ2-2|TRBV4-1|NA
CASSQEGAPGELFF
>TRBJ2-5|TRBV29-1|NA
CSVEASVETQYF
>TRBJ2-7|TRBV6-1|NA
CASSGSRGGAYEQYF
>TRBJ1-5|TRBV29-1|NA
CSVLETGEQPQHF
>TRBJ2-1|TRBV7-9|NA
CASSSLRSSSYNEQFF
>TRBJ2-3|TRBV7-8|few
CASSLHSGGLDTQYF
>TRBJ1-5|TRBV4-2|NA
CASSQEGESNQPQHF
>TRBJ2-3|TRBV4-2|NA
CASSQEGPNPTDTQYF
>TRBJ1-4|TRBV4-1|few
CASSQERTGSRKLFF
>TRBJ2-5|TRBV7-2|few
CASNRAPETQYF
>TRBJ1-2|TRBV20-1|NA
CSGRDRKTNYGYTF
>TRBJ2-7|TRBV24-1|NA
CATSRGETYEQYF
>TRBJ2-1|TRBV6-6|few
CASSYERNEQFF
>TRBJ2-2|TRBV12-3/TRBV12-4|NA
CASTYPNTGELFF
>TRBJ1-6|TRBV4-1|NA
CASSHEHNSPLHF
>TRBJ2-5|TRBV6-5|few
CASSPAGRAEETQYF
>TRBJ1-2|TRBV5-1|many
CASRSGTGYGYTF
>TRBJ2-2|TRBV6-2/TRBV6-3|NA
CASSPPEGDTGELFF
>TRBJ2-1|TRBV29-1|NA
CSVETLARTYNEQFF
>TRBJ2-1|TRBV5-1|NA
CASGTGDSSYNEQFF
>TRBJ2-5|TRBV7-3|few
CASSLSFGAWETQYF
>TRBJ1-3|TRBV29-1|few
CSVDGGNEDTIYF
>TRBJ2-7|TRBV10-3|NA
CAISESLRGLGEQYF
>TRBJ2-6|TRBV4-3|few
CASSQEGPASGANVLTF
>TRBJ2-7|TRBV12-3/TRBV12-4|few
CASSLDIGYLYEQYF
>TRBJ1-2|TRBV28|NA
CASSPRPPSNYGYTF
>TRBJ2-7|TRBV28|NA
CASSEGLTPYEQYF
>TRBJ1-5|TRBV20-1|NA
CSASTKGGNQPQHF
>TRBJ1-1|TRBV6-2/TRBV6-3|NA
CASSYAGRANTEAFF
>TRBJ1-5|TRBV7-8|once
CASSLIEGGKNQPQHF
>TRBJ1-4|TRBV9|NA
CASSSRMGTNEKLFF
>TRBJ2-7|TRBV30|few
CAWRASYEQYF
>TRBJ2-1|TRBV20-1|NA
CSARSTKWTSGTYNEQFF
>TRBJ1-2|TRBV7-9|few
CASSLSGTGPYGYTF
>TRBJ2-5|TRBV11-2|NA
CASSPDRERETQYF
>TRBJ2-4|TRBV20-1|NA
CSARSGPPDYF
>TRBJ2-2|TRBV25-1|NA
CASSPRLLNTGELFF
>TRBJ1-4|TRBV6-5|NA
CASSYSIERTNEKLFF
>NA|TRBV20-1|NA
CSAMDGTHYNEQFF
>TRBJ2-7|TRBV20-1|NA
CSAGAPGPTSYEQYF